The clone carrying this TCR beta chain was seen at least ten times. Its antigen remains unidentified. These data originate in a study of T-cell memory formation after mild COVID-19. Study-level background: TCR clusters largely stayed donor specific.

The CDR3 extends over 15 amino acids. Trimming took off 3 bases at V and 0 bases at J, with 12 bases between the two ends. Germline CDR1 is SGHVS and CDR2 is FQNEAQ. 5'RACE with constant-segment primers built TCRalpha and TCRbeta cDNA libraries with UMIs. TCRdb re-analysed the 5' RACE reads in MiXCR, keeping a single row per CDR3 protein. Among about half a million distinct CDR3 sequences, around a sixth were seen once, and the ten largest hold roughly an eighth. General study points: Confirmation was lacking for SARS-CoV-2 specificity of second-wave clones that peaked on day 37. The main location of contracting CD4+ clones was CM and EM, and that of contracting CD8+ clones was EMRA.

The genes are TRBV7-8 and TRBJ2-7, with a possible D match to TRBD2 (5 bases). The clonotype was recovered from an adult woman who had mild COVID-19 (a few samples of this study predate the infection). Cell type and time point are not known. The sample taken for sequencing was PBMCs or a T cell subset sorted from them (not recorded which). The CDR3 is CASSFLAESSYEQYF. CDR3 nucleotides: TGTGCCAGCAGCTTCCTAGCAGAGAGCTCCTACGAGCAGTACTTC.